This T cell receptor beta chain was identified during a study of cytomegalovirus exposure and HLA in healthy donors. Study observations and caveats: Rare TCR sequences dominated, though some public TCRs recurred in many donors. Using the classifier, cytomegalovirus status was reportedly diagnosed with high specificity and sensitivity.

It was the approximately 130-subject validation cohort, separate from the roughly 700-subject first cohort, to which the donors belonged. Clones were sequenced by immunoSEQ multiplex PCR, and TCRdb holds only the in-frame ones, with some missing. The sample includes about 360,000 clones, roughly 85% of them seen just once. The CDR3 consists of 15 residues. Germline assignment: CDR1 MDHEN and CDR2 SYDVKM. The junction had 0 bases not matched to a gene; V was cut back by 2 bases and J by 1 base. Regarding this clone: Its antigen is not known.

Sequences were obtained from PBMCs. The sequence derives from a woman aged 18-29 years in good health and CMV-seronegative. The chain recombines TRBV28 with TRBJ1-1; 11 bases align to TRBD1. CDR3 sequence: CASSLGTGGNTEAFF. Here the CDR3 DNA reads TGTGCCAGCAGTTTAGGGACAGGGGGGAACACTGAAGCTTTCTTT. The full variable domain, rest sourced from reference TRBV28 and TRBJ1-1, is DVKVTQSSRYLVKRTGEKVFLECVQDMDHENMFWYRQDPGLGLRLIYFSYDVKMKEKGDIPEGYSVSREKKERFSLILESASTNQTSMYLCASSLGTGGNTEAFFGQGTRLTVV.